The T cell receptor (beta chain) described here comes from a study of Ad26.COV2.S vaccination and SARS-CoV-2 variants. CDR3 length: 12 residues. V shed 4 bases and J shed 2 bases, with 6 bases lying between them. CDR1 and CDR2 (germline): SQVTM, ANQGSEA. Study observations and caveats: The authors reported substantial breadth in spike-specific CD8+ and CD4+ T cell responses after vaccination. Total T cell responses may have been underestimated by the TCR breadth and depth analyses. Vaccinees and placebo recipients showed similar non-spike TCR breadth.

Comments on this clone: Its target is not known.

Data came from immunoSEQ multiplex PCR; TCRdb stores just in-frame clones and leaves some out. The table shows some 180,000 clones, with around 85% occurring only once. J is TRBJ1-3 and V is TRBV29-1, with D unclear. The TCR was taken from a human donor who had recovered from COVID-19. This material consisted of peripheral blood, taken after recovery from COVID-19. The CDR3 sequence: CSVGGAGNTIYF. The CDR3 DNA reads as TGCAGCGTTGGTGGGGCTGGAAACACCATATATTTT.